This T cell receptor (beta chain) was sequenced during a study of blood T cell repertoires in COVID-19. Study background: Sample material is recorded as cDNA or gDNA derived from T cells, B-cell-depleted T cells, or PBMCs.

The ends were cut back, 2 bases at V and 3 bases at J, with 5 bases in the middle. Germline CDR1 SGHDT, CDR2 YYEEEE. This CDR3 has 13 residues. This table comes from immunoSEQ multiplex PCR, and its TCRdb copy is limited to in-frame clones, with some not included. The sample has 240,000 or so clones, roughly 79% seen once; the top ten hold 7.5%. This clone turned up a few times. The chain is built from TRBV5-6 and TRBJ2-2; D is unclear. The sequencing input was peripheral blood. The TCR originated in a woman older than 75 with COVID-19, enrolled during active disease. The chain's CDR3 is CASSFGDTGELFF. In DNA form, the CDR3 reads TGTGCCAGCAGCTTCGGAGACACCGGGGAGCTGTTTTTT.